This T cell receptor beta chain was captured in a study of response to subunit inactivated influenza vaccine. Whole-study findings and limits: The authors suggested that few new T cells are recruited per seasonal influenza vaccination.

CDR1 and CDR2 (germline): KGHSH, LQKENI. V lost 0 bases and J 5 bases, leaving 7 bases between the germline ends. The CDR3 covers 13 residues. One entry per CDR3 protein, called by TCRdb with MiXCR from the RT-PCR reads. Of 700,000 to 800,000 distinct CDR3 sequences listed, 15% to 20% are singletons. As concerns this clonotype: The antigen is unknown.

Material: PBMCs from blood, obtained more than 4 days after vaccination. The source of this sequence is a man over 45 who received an inactivated influenza vaccine. The gene calls are TRBV18 and TRBJ1-1; no clear D gene. CDR3 loop: CASSPPSSTEAFF. The CDR3 nucleotides are TGTGCCAGCTCACCACCGTCCTCGACTGAAGCTTTCTTT.